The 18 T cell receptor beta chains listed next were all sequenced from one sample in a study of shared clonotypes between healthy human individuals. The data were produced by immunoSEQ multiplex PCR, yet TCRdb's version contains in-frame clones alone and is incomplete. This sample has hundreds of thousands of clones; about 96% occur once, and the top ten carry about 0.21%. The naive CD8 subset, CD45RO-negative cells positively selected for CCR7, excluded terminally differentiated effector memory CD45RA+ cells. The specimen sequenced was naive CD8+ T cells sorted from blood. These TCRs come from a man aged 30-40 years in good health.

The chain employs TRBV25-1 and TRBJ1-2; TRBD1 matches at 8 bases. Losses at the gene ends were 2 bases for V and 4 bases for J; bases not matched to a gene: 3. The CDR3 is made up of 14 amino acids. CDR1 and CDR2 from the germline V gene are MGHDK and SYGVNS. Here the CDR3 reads CASSEQGAIYGYTF. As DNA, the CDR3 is TGTGCCAGCAGTGAACAGGGGGCCATCTATGGCTACACCTTC.

The CDR3 region is CASSLDPLGRFEAFF. The CDR3, as DNA: TGTGCCAGCAGCTTAGATCCTCTGGGGAGATTCGAAGCTTTCTTT. The rearrangement joins TRBV11-2 to TRBJ1-1, with D unresolved. V was shortened by 0 bases and J by 8 bases, with 16 bases between the two germline ends. Germline CDR1 SGHAT, CDR2 FQNNGV. This CDR3 comprises 15 residues.

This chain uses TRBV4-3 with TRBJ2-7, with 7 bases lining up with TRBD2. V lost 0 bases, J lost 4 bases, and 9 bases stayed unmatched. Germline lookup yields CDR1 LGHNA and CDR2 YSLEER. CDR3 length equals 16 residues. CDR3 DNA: TGCGCCAGCAGCCAAGAAATTCGGGGAGGGCTTTACGAGCAGTACTTC. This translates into CASSQEIRGGLYEQYF.

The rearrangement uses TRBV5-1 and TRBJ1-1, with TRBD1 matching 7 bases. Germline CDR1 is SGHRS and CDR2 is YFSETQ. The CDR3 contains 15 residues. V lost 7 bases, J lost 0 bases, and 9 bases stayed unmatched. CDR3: CASGRTGAMNTEAFF. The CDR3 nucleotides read TGCGCCAGCGGCCGCACAGGGGCAATGAACACTGAAGCTTTCTTT.

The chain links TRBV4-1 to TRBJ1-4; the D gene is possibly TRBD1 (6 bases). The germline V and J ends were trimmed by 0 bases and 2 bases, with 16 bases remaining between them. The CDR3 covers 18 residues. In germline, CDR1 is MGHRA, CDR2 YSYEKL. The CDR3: CASSQDSGTRPTNEKLFF. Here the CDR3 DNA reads TGCGCCAGCAGCCAAGATTCCGGGACACGGCCGACTAATGAAAAACTGTTTTTT.

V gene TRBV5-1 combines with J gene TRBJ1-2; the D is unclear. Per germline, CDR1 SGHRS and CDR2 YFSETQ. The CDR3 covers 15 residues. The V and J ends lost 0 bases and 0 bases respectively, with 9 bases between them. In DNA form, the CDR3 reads TGCGCCAGCAGCTTGGGGCGAGGAGCTAACTATGGCTACACCTTC. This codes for CASSLGRGANYGYTF.

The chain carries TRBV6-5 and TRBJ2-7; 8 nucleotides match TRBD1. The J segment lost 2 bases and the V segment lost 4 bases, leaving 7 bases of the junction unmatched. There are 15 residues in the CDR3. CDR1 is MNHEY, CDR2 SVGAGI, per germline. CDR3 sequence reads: CASSSLTGAPYEQYF. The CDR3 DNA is TGTGCCAGCAGTTCCTTGACAGGGGCCCCCTACGAGCAGTACTTC.

As DNA, the CDR3 is TGTGCCAGCACCACCGCGGGAGGGACCCACGAGCAGTACTTC. This codes for CASTTAGGTHEQYF. The gene calls are TRBV7-2 and TRBJ2-7, with 9 positions matching TRBD2. The CDR3 totals 14 residues. CDR1 and CDR2 from the germline V gene are SGHTA and FQGNSA. V trimming: 7 bases; J trimming: 5 bases; junction bases outside the gene matches: 9.

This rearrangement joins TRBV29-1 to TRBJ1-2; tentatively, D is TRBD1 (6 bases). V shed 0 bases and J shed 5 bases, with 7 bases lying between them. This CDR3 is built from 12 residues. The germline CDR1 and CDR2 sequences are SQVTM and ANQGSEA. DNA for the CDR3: TGCAGCGTTGAAGAGGACAGTTATGGCTACACCTTC. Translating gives CSVEEDSYGYTF.

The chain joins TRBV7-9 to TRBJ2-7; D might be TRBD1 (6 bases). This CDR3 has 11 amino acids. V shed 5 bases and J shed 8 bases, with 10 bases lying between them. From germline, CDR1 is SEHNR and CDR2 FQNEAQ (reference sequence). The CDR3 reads CASSTQGKQYF. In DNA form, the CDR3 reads TGTGCCAGCAGCACACAGGGAAAGCAGTACTTC.

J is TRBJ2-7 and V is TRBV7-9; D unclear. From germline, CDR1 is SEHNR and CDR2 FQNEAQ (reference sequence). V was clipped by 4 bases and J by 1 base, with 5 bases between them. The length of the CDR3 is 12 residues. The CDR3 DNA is TGTGCCAGCAGCTCAATATCCTACGAGCAGTACTTC. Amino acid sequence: CASSSISYEQYF. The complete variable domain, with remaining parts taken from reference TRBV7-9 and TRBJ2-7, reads DTGVSQNPRHKITKRGQNVTFRCDPISEHNRLYWYRQTLGQGPEFLTYFQNEAQLEKSRLLSDRFSAERPKGSFSTLEIQRTEQGDSAMYLCASSSISYEQYFGPGTRLTVT.

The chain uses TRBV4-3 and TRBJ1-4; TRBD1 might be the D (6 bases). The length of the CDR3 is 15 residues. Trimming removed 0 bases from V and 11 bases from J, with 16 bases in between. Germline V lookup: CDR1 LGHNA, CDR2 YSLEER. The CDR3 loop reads CASSQDRTDGIKLFF. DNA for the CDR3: TGCGCCAGCAGCCAAGATCGGACAGACGGTATTAAACTGTTTTTT.

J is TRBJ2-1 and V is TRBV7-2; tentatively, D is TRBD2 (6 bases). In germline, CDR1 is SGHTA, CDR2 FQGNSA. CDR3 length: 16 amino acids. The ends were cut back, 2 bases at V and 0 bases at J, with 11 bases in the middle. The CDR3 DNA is TGTACCAGCAGCTTAAGTCTAGCGAGCTCCTACAATGAGCAGTTCTTC. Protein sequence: CTSSLSLASSYNEQFF.

In DNA, the CDR3 is TGTGCCAGCAGTTTATCTGGCAGCTCCTACGAGCAGTACTTC. Amino acid sequence: CASSLSGSSYEQYF. The chain combines TRBV28 with TRBJ2-7; D not resolved. V shed 1 base and J shed 0 bases, with 7 bases lying between them. The CDR3 extends over 14 amino acids. Germline values: CDR1 MDHEN, CDR2 SYDVKM.

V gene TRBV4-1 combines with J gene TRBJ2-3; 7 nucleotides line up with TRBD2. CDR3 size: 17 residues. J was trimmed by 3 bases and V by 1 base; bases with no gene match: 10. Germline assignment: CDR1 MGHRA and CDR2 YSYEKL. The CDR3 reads CASSQGISGIGTDTQYF. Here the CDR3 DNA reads TGCGCCAGCAGCCAAGGGATAAGCGGGATCGGGACAGATACGCAGTATTTT.

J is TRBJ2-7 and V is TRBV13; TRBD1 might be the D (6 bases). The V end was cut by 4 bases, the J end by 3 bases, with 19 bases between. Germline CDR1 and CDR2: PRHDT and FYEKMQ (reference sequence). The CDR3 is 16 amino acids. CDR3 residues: CASSSTRQGIDYEQYF. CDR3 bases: TGTGCCAGCAGCTCCACCCGGCAGGGGATTGACTACGAGCAGTACTTC.

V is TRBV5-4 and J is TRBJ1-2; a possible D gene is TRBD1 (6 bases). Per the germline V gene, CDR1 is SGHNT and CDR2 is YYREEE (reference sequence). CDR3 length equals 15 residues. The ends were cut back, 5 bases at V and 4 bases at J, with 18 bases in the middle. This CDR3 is CASRGEGGLRYGYTF. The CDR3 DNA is TGTGCCAGCAGAGGCGAGGGGGGTCTACGCTATGGCTACACCTTC.

The CDR3 region has the DNA TGTGCCAGCAGCCCCCTAGCGGGCCAGGATGAGCAGTTCTTC. It specifies CASSPLAGQDEQFF. This chain connects TRBV11-2 to TRBJ2-1; 8 nucleotides align to TRBD2. The CDR3 contains 14 residues. The germline gives CDR1 SGHAT, CDR2 FQNNGV. Unmatched junction bases numbered 8, after V lost 5 bases and J lost 8 bases.